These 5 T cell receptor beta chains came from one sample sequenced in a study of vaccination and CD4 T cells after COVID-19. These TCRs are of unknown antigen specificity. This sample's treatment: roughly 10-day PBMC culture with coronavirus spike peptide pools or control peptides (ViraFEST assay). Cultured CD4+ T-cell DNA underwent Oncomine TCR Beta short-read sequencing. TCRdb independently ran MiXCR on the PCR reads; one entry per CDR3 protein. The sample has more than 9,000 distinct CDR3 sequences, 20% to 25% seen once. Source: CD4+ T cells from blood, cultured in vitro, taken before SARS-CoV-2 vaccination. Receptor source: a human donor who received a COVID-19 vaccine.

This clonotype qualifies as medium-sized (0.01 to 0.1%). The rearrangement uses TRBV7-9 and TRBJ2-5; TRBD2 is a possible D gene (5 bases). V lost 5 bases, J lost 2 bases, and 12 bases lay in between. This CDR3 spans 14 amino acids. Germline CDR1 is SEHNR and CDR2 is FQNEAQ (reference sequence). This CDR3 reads CASSQNREQETQYF. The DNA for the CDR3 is TGTGCCAGCAGCCAAAACCGGGAACAAGAGACCCAGTACTTC.

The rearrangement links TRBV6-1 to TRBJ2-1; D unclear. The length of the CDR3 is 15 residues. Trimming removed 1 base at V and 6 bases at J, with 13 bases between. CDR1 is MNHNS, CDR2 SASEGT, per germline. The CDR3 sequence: CASSEGSSFSNEQFF. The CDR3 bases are TGTGCCAGCAGTGAAGGTAGTAGTTTTTCCAATGAGCAGTTCTTC.

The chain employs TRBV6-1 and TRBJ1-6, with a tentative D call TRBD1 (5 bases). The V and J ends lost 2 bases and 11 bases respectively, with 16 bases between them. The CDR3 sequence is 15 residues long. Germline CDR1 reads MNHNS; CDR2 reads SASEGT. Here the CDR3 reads CASSERAGTSPPLHF. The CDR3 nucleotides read TGTGCCAGCAGTGAAAGGGCAGGGACGTCTCCACCCCTCCACTTT.

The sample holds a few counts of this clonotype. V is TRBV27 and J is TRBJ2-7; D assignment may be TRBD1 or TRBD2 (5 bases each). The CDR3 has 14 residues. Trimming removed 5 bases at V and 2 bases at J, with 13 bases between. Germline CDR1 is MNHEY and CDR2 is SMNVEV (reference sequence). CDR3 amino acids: CASSNGAQPYEQYF. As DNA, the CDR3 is TGTGCCAGCAGTAACGGGGCCCAACCCTACGAGCAGTACTTC.

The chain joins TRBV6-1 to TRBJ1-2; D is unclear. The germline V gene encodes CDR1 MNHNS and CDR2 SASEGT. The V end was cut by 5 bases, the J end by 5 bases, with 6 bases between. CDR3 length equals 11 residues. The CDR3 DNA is TGTGCCAGCAGTACATGGTATGGCTACACCTTC. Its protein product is CASSTWYGYTF.